This T cell receptor beta chain stems from a study of response to subunit inactivated influenza vaccine. The study's findings and limits: Seasonal influenza vaccination, on each occasion, was suggested by the authors to recruit few new T cells.

CDR3 size: 15 residues. Germline V gives CDR1 MDHEN, CDR2 SYDVKM. J gave up 3 bases and V 5 bases, and 8 bases lay outside the gene matches. With respect to this clonotype: Its antigen is not identified.

Via MiXCR, TCRdb re-called the RT-PCR reads, giving one row per CDR3 protein. Of more than 200,000 distinct CDR3 sequences listed, approximately 12% are singletons. The specimen was non-naive T cells sorted from PBMCs, collected 14 to 15 days before vaccination. The source is a man aged 50 to 59 who received an inactivated influenza vaccine. The chain employs TRBV28 and TRBJ2-7, with 9 bases lining up with TRBD2. The CDR3: CASSPRGGAYYEQYF. The CDR3 nucleotides are TGTGCCAGCAGTCCTCGCGGGGGGGCATACTACGAGCAGTACTTC. The full variable domain, its missing parts supplied by reference TRBV28 and TRBJ2-7, is DVKVTQSSRYLVKRTGEKVFLECVQDMDHENMFWYRQDPGLGLRLIYFSYDVKMKEKGDIPEGYSVSREKKERFSLILESASTNQTSMYLCASSPRGGAYYEQYFGPGTRLTVT.